This T cell receptor beta chain was observed in a study of beta chain features in type 1 diabetes. In the study overall: No patient-donor differences in age, gender, total cells or subset yield.

Unmatched junction bases numbered 2, after V lost 1 base and J lost 5 bases. This CDR3 is 15 amino acids long. The germline gives CDR1 MGHDK, CDR2 SYGVNS. Overall study findings and caveats: When VDJ junctions were examined, type 1 diabetes patients showed fewer insertions and more deletions. All four CD4+ subsets from Type 1 diabetes patients carried moderately but significantly shorter TCRB CDR3s.

As regards this clone: Its antigen is still unknown.

Expressed TCRB transcripts were sequenced after all isolated RNA was converted to cDNA. Using immunoSEQ multiplex PCR, the repertoire was profiled, and TCRdb retains in-frame clones only, with some absent. Among just over 450,000 clones listed, around 30% were seen once. Sequences were obtained from naive CD4+ T cells from blood. The genes are TRBV25-1 and TRBJ1-5, with 10 bases aligning to TRBD1. The clonotype was recovered from a man between 18 and 35 years old in good health. CDR3 amino acids: CASSELGTGDQPQHF. The CDR3 coding sequence is TGTGCCAGCAGTGAATTAGGGACAGGGGATCAGCCCCAGCATTTT.